This entry features one T cell receptor beta chain sequence. Its antigen is as yet unknown. After 5'RACE with constant-segment primers, TCR alpha and TCR beta cDNA libraries carrying sample barcodes and UMIs were obtained. TCRdb re-analysed the 5' RACE reads in MiXCR, keeping a single row per CDR3 protein. The data hold roughly 80,000 distinct CDR3 sequences, with roughly 23% observed a single time. This specimen belongs to a study of T-cell memory formation after mild COVID-19. Study-level findings and limits: Pre-infection memory harbored some responding clones, suggesting cross-reactive memory joined. Contracting clones, day 15 to 85, had balanced CD4/CD8, and later expanders favored CD4+.

V trimming: 5 bases; J trimming: 0 bases; junction bases outside the gene matches: 9. Looked up from germline, CDR1 is LNHDA and CDR2 is SQIVND (reference sequence). This CDR3 comprises 19 residues. Material for sequencing was PBMCs or a T cell subset sorted from them (not recorded which). V usage is TRBV19 and J usage is TRBJ2-1; TRBD2 matches at 14 bases. The source of this sequence is a man aged 18 to 29 who had mild COVID-19 (a few samples of this study predate the infection). Cell type and time point are not known. CDR3 DNA sequence: TGTGCCAGTAGTGGTGGACTAGCGGGGGGCCGTAGCTCCTACAATGAGCAGTTCTTC. This gives the protein CASSGGLAGGRSSYNEQFF.